This TCR beta chain derives from a study of tumor and adjacent non-tumor tissue in lung cancer (dated by TCRdb to between 2017 and 2018). In the study overall: Of the cohort, about a dozen patients had adenocarcinoma, 2 had squamous cell carcinoma and 1 had small cell lung cancer. The roughly 15 patients were aged roughly 31 to 80 years, included some 10 men and 5 women, and had TNM stage I to III disease. Sequencing produced 100 million to 150 million productive TCRbeta reads in total, an average of approximately 4.5 million reads per sample. Using bulk TCRbeta repertoires from approximately 15 lung cancer patients, the study set lung tumor tissue side by side with matched distant non-tumor lung tissue. Over 25 paired specimens, one tumor and one normal lung sample per patient, were profiled by TCRbeta CDR3 sequencing. The full study reports these points: Peripheral blood was not sequenced, so blood TCRbeta repertoires in these lung cancer patients were not examined. TCR diversity was significantly higher in younger patients, and greater tumor TCR diversity was associated with shorter overall survival and shorter disease-free survival. A significantly larger cumulative share of the repertoire was made up by the top 100 clones in normal lung than in tumor tissue. TCR diversity (inverse Simpson) was significantly higher in tumor than in normal lung tissue (about 400 vs 180, P = 0.0075, Mann-Whitney U test). Only roughly 15 patients were in the cohort, and the authors stated that larger samples and more detailed clinical data are needed. Neither the sequencing platform nor unique molecular identifiers are mentioned in the methods.

Bulk unsorted tissue served as the source for RNA extraction, and RNA quality was assessed using a NanoDrop ND-1000 and an Agilent 2100. Normal lung samples were distant non-tumor tissue taken more than 3 cm from the tumor edge. The donors were newly diagnosed lung cancer patients admitted for thoracic surgery in China from August to November 2014 who had not received prior chemotherapy. Patients who had received previous radiotherapy or chemotherapy, or who had another concurrent cancer, were excluded from the study. Surgical tissue pieces of roughly 1-2 cm3 were preserved in RNAlater solution and stored at -80 °C until use. The receptor library was made with multiplex PCR. Sequenced using an Illumina HiSeq 2500. TCRbeta libraries were built by three rounds of nested PCR using primers (Table S4), following protocols modified from ARM-PCR. Before sequencing, PCR products of 200-500 bp were cut from the gel and purified using the QIAquick gel extraction kit. The authors' analysis ran thus. Reads were cleaned using Trimmomatic, were merged into complete CDR3 sequences using FLASH, and were assigned to V(D)J germline segments using MiTCR. Clonal diversity was calculated as the inverse Simpson's index using VDJtools. Productive reads were defined as in-frame sequences without a premature stop codon. TCRdb reworked the public reads: Q25 trimming with fastp, MiXCR clone assembly, productive beta chains retained. For every CDR3 protein sequence, its rows merge into one entry that carries the most common genes and DNA. The V and J calls come from TCRdb's annotation, not from the publication. The sample contains around 100,000 distinct CDR3 sequences, roughly two thirds of them found a single time. Roughly 19% of the sample is taken by the ten largest.

Comments on this clonotype: What antigen it recognizes has not been identified. One base away there is no much larger clone; base qualities are not given.

The germline V gene specifies SQVTM as CDR1 and ANQGSEA as CDR2. Its CDR3 holds 11 amino acids, cysteine through phenylalanine. Of the read, only the CDR3 DNA is kept; its 33 bases are in frame from base 1. The sequencing sample was made of distant non-tumor lung tissue. This TCR came from a man between 25 and 39 years old with non-small cell lung cancer. The chain couples TRBV29-1 to TRBJ2-5, with TRBD2 as a weak D call on 7 bases. The CDR3 protein sequence reads: CSAKGGAAQYF. At the DNA level, the sequence is TGCAGTGCAAAGGGGGGGGCGGCCCAGTACTTC.